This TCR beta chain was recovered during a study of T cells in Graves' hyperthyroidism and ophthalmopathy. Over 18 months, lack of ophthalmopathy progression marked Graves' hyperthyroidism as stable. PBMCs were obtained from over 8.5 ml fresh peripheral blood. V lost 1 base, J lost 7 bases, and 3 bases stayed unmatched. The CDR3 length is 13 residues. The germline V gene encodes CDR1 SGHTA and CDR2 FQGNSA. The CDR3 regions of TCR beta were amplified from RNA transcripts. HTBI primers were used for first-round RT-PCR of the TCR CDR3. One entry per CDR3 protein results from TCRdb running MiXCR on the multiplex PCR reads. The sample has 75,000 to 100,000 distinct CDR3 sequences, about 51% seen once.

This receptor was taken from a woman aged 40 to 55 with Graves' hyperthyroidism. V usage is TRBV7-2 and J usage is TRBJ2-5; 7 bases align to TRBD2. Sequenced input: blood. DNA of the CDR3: TGTGCCAGCAGCTTAGGAGCTAGCGGGACCCAGTACTTC. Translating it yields CASSLGASGTQYF.